Presented here are 16 T cell receptor beta chains from one specimen sequenced in a study of cytomegalovirus exposure and HLA in healthy donors. Amplification used 60 Vbeta primers and 13 Jbeta primers. Method: immunoSEQ multiplex PCR; TCRdb's copy keeps in-frame clones and lacks some. The sample shows some 200,000 clones, around 88% of them seen only once. Source material: PBMCs. The receptors were sampled from a young woman in good health and CMV-seronegative.

The chain combines TRBV7-9 with TRBJ1-1, with no clear D. CDR3 length: 16 amino acids. Germline CDR1 reads SEHNR; CDR2 reads FQNEAQ (reference sequence). Trimming shortened V by 3 bases and J by 2 bases, and 16 bases separated the two germline ends. In DNA, the CDR3 is TGTGCCAGCAGCTTTTCTCCAGGACTTCAAAACACTGAAGCTTTCTTT. This encodes CASSFSPGLQNTEAFF.

The V call is TRBV13, the J call TRBJ1-1; 7 bases line up with TRBD1. CDR1 is PRHDT, CDR2 FYEKMQ, per germline (reference sequence). The CDR3 extends over 14 amino acids. Trimming at V came to 6 bases and at J to 10 bases, leaving 14 bases not matched to a gene. CDR3 sequence (DNA): TGTGCCAGCAGTCGGACGCGACAGGGTGTACGAGCTTTCTTT. Protein product: CASSRTRQGVRAFF.

This CDR3 reads CASSIPSGGLDTQYF. The CDR3 DNA reads as TGTGCCAGTAGTATCCCTAGCGGGGGTCTAGATACGCAGTATTTT. The chain joins TRBV19 to TRBJ2-3, with 10 bases that match TRBD2. Looked up from germline, CDR1 is LNHDA and CDR2 is SQIVND (reference sequence). The CDR3 has 15 amino acids. V lost 3 bases and J lost 5; bases outside the gene matches: 5.

This chain links TRBV5-1 with TRBJ2-3; TRBD2 matches 11 bases. With 4 bases clipped from V and 4 bases from J, the junction kept 5 bases outside the gene matches. The germline CDR1 and CDR2 sequences are SGHRS and YFSETQ. This CDR3 has 15 residues. DNA of the CDR3: TGCGCCAGCAGCCCCGGACTAGCGGGCGCAGATACGCAGTATTTT. Translation gives CASSPGLAGADTQYF. Full variable domain (missing parts from reference TRBV5-1 and TRBJ2-3): KAGVTQTPRYLIKTRGQQVTLSCSPISGHRSVSWYQQTPGQGLQFLFEYFSETQRNKGNFPGRFSGRQFSNSRSEMNVSTLELGDSALYLCASSPGLAGADTQYFGPGTRLTVL.

CDR3 DNA sequence: TGTGCCATCAGTGAGGGGACAGGAGCCACTGAAGCTTTCTTT. Its translation is CAISEGTGATEAFF. The chain joins TRBV10-3 to TRBJ1-1, with TRBD1 identical over 8 bases. The length of the CDR3 is 14 residues. J was trimmed by 4 bases and V by 2 bases; bases with no gene match: 3. The germline gives CDR1 ENHRY, CDR2 SYGVKD.

The V and J genes are TRBV21-1 and TRBJ2-1; the table calls TRBD1, which could not be checked here. TRBV21-1 is classified as a pseudogene. CDR3 length: 12 residues. In nucleotides, the CDR3 is TGTGCCAGCAGCCTCAGGAACAATGAGCAGTTCTTC. It is translated as CASSLRNNEQFF.

V gene TRBV7-7 combines with J gene TRBJ2-5; 11 bases line up with TRBD2. Germline V gene lookup returns CDR1 SSHAT and CDR2 FNYEAQ (reference sequence). The CDR3 loop spans 14 amino acids. Trimming removed 5 bases from V and 4 bases from J; junction bases left unmatched: 3. This chain's CDR3 is CASSRGLAGETQYF. Here the CDR3 DNA reads TGTGCCAGCAGCCGAGGACTAGCGGGAGAGACCCAGTACTTC.

This chain uses TRBV5-8 with TRBJ1-1; D call uncertain. The CDR3 has 15 amino acids. V was shortened by 0 bases and J by 5 bases, with 14 bases between the two germline ends. Germline CDR1 reads SGHTS; CDR2 reads YDEGEE. The CDR3 region has the DNA TGTGCCAGCAGCTTGGAATCCGGGGTGGGAACTGAAGCTTTCTTT. Its translation: CASSLESGVGTEAFF.

The chain recombines TRBV18 with TRBJ2-5; D unresolved. CDR3 length equals 14 residues. Between the trimmed V and J ends, which lost 3 bases and 2 bases, there was a span of 10 bases. Germline values: CDR1 KGHSH, CDR2 LQKENI. The CDR3, as DNA: TGTGCCAGCTCACCGGTCAGTCTTCAAGAGACCCAGTACTTC. Translation gives CASSPVSLQETQYF.

This chain joins TRBV7-2 and TRBJ2-5, with D perhaps TRBD1 (7 bases). Trimming left V 5 bases short and J 1 base short, with 11 bases between. The CDR3 contains 14 residues. CDR1 is SGHTA and CDR2 is FQGNSA in the germline V gene. CDR3 sequence (DNA): TGTGCCAGCAGCCCGCGGGACAGCCAAGAGACCCAGTACTTC. The encoded protein is CASSPRDSQETQYF.

The genes are TRBV7-6 and TRBJ2-1; 7 nucleotides agree with TRBD2. V trimming: 1 base; J trimming: 6 bases; junction bases outside the gene matches: 18. CDR1 and CDR2 from the germline V gene are SGHVS and FNYEAQ. The CDR3 has 19 residues. CDR3 nucleotides: TGTGCCAGCAGCTTAGGCACCCCATGGGAGCGGGACCTCCTCAATGAGCAGTTCTTC. It yields the protein CASSLGTPWERDLLNEQFF.

This clone was counted a few times. The V gene is TRBV11-2, the J gene TRBJ1-4; no reliable D call. Trimming stripped 0 bases from V and 7 bases from J, with 12 bases between. CDR1 and CDR2 from the germline V gene are SGHAT and FQNNGV. The CDR3 is 15 amino acids. CDR3 in amino acids: CASSLDRFYSEKLFF. CDR3 nucleotide sequence: TGTGCCAGCAGCTTAGACCGGTTCTATAGTGAAAAACTGTTTTTT.

This sequence joins TRBV6-1 and TRBJ1-1; 7 nucleotides agree with TRBD1. This CDR3 is built from 14 residues. After removal of 7 bases from V and 0 bases from J, the junction contained 5 bases not matched to a gene. In germline, CDR1 is MNHNS, CDR2 SASEGT. The CDR3 sequence is CASNSDRLNTEAFF. The CDR3 DNA reads TGTGCCAGCAATTCGGACAGGTTGAACACTGAAGCTTTCTTT.

This clone turned up a few times. This sequence joins TRBV5-1 and TRBJ1-2; TRBD1 might be the D (6 bases). This CDR3 has 14 amino acids. Germline V lookup: CDR1 SGHRS, CDR2 YFSETQ. V was cut by 5 bases and J by 2 bases, with 13 bases left in between. The CDR3 DNA is TGCGCCAGCAGAGGGGACACCAAGAACTATGGCTACACCTTC. Translation: CASRGDTKNYGYTF.

This rearrangement joins TRBV6-1 to TRBJ2-7, with D maybe TRBD2 (5 bases). CDR3 length: 16 amino acids. Germline values: CDR1 MNHNS, CDR2 SASEGT. Trimming removed 0 bases at V and 0 bases at J, with 12 bases between. The CDR3 reads CASSEALPDFSYEQYF. The CDR3 DNA sequence: TGTGCCAGCAGTGAAGCGCTTCCGGACTTCTCCTACGAGCAGTACTTC.

The V and J genes are TRBV6-6 and TRBJ1-1, with D uncertain. The length of the CDR3 is 11 residues. Germline loops: CDR1 MNHNY, CDR2 SVGAGI (reference sequence). Between the trimmed V and J ends, which lost 8 bases and 4 bases, there was a span of 8 bases. CDR3 sequence (DNA): TGTGCCAGCTGGGAGGGCACTGAAGCTTTCTTT. Translating gives CASWEGTEAFF.